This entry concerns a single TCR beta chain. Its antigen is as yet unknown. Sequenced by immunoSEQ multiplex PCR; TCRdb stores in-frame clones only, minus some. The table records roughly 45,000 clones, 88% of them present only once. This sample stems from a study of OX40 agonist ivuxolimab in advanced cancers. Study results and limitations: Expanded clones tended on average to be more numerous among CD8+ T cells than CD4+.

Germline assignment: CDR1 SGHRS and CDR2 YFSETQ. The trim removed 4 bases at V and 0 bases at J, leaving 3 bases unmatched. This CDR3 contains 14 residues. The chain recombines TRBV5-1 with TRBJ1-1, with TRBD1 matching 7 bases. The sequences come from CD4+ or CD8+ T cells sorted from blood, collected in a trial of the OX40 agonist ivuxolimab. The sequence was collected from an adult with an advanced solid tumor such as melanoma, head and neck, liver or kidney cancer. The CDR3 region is CASSQGVMNTEAFF. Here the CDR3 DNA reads TGCGCCAGCAGCCAGGGGGTCATGAACACTGAAGCTTTCTTT. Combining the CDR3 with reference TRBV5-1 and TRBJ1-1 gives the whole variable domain KAGVTQTPRYLIKTRGQQVTLSCSPISGHRSVSWYQQTPGQGLQFLFEYFSETQRNKGNFPGRFSGRQFSNSRSEMNVSTLELGDSALYLCASSQGVMNTEAFFGQGTRLTVV.